Below are 21 T cell receptor beta chains sequenced from a single sample in a study of blood T cell repertoires in COVID-19. TCRdb keeps only in-frame clones here, not all; method: immunoSEQ multiplex PCR. The table records more than 150,000 clones, 80% to 90% of them present only once. What was sequenced was peripheral blood. The origin of the receptors is a woman aged 70-85 years with acute or convalescent COVID-19.

V is TRBV10-3 and J is TRBJ1-3; TRBD1 might be the D (6 bases). There are 14 residues in the CDR3. V was pared by 4 bases and J by 4 bases, with 11 bases between. In germline, CDR1 is ENHRY, CDR2 SYGVKD. The CDR3 DNA reads TGTGCCATCAGTGGCTCAGGGGCGGGAAACACCATATATTTT. Amino acids: CAISGSGAGNTIYF.

The sample holds one count of this clone. The rearrangement links TRBV27 to TRBJ1-5; D uncertain. The germline V gene has CDR1 MNHEY and CDR2 SMNVEV (reference sequence). The ends were cut back, 6 bases at V and 4 bases at J, with 19 bases in the middle. The CDR3 has 16 amino acids. CDR3 residues: CASSFAIVSRNQPQHF. The CDR3 nucleotides are TGTGCCAGCAGCTTCGCCATCGTGTCGAGGAATCAGCCCCAGCATTTT.

The gene calls are TRBV6-6 and TRBJ1-5; TRBD1 might be the D (5 bases). Trimming took 6 bases from V and 5 from J, leaving 17 bases between them. The CDR3 covers 15 residues. Germline CDR1 is MNHNY and CDR2 is SVGAGI (reference sequence). CDR3 region: CASSYGSGVDQPQHF. The CDR3, as DNA: TGTGCCAGCAGCTACGGGTCGGGGGTGGATCAGCCCCAGCATTTT.

The V gene is TRBV5-6, the J gene TRBJ1-2, with TRBD1 as a possible D gene (6 bases). The CDR3 covers 14 residues. Per germline, CDR1 SGHDT and CDR2 YYEEEE. V lost 0 bases to trimming and J lost 4 bases, with 10 bases between them. The chain's CDR3 is CASSLGDTIYGYTF. DNA for the CDR3: TGTGCCAGCAGCTTGGGGGACACGATCTATGGCTACACCTTC. Full variable domain (outside the CDR3, taken from reference TRBV5-6 and TRBJ1-2): DAGVTQSPTHLIKTRGQQVTLRCSPKSGHDTVSWYQQALGQGPQFIFQYYEEEERQRGNFPDRFSGHQFPNYSSELNVNALLLGDSALYLCASSLGDTIYGYTFGSGTRLTVV.

The chain has TRBV6-2 or TRBV6-3 and TRBJ1-1, with D possibly being TRBD1 (5 bases). The V gene's germline CDR1 is MNHEY and CDR2 SVGEGT. The CDR3 has 13 amino acids. Trimming took off 6 bases at V and 3 bases at J, with 11 bases between the two ends. The CDR3 protein is CASSFGGYTEAFF. CDR3 coding DNA: TGTGCCAGCAGCTTCGGGGGTTACACTGAAGCTTTCTTT.

This clone appeared a single time. This chain links TRBV28 with TRBJ2-7; D call uncertain. Germline V gene lookup returns CDR1 MDHEN and CDR2 SYDVKM. V was clipped by 5 bases and J by 0 bases, with 8 bases between them. The CDR3 totals 13 residues. In nucleotides, the CDR3 is TGTGCCAGCAGTCCCATCGGCTCCTACGAGCAGTACGTC. Residues: CASSPIGSYEQYV.

Only one count was recorded for this clone. The chain joins TRBV2 to TRBJ1-6; 11 bases match TRBD1. Germline V CDR1 and CDR2: SNHLY, FYNNEI. V shed 4 bases and J 6 bases; nucleotides not matched to a gene: 5. The CDR3 covers 16 residues. CDR3 nucleotide sequence: TGTGCCAGCAGTGGGGGGACAGGGGGTAGTAATTCACCCCTCCACTTT. Protein: CASSGGTGGSNSPLHF.

The chain uses TRBV5-1 and TRBJ1-1, with D unresolved. Germline assignment: CDR1 SGHRS and CDR2 YFSETQ. The CDR3 is 13 residues long. Trimming cost V 3 bases and J 1 base, with 7 bases left between them. The CDR3 region has the DNA TGCGCCAGCAGCTCGAACAAGAACACTGAAGCTTTCTTT. It specifies CASSSNKNTEAFF.

The rearrangement links TRBV4-1 to TRBJ2-2; 7 bases fit TRBD1. Germline V gene sequence: CDR1 MGHRA, CDR2 YSYEKL. Trimming cost V 3 bases and J 7 bases; bases outside gene matches: 8. The CDR3 is 15 amino acids. DNA of the CDR3: TGCGCCAGCAGCCAGAGGGACAGTCCGAACGGGGAGCTGTTTTTT. Translating it yields CASSQRDSPNGELFF.

The rearrangement uses TRBV28 and TRBJ1-4, with 10 bases aligning to TRBD1. Germline loops: CDR1 MDHEN, CDR2 SYDVKM. This CDR3 has 19 residues. With 4 bases clipped from V and 7 bases from J, the junction kept 18 bases outside the gene matches. The chain's CDR3 is CASSSPAGTGAARGEKLFF. The CDR3 region has the DNA TGTGCCAGCAGTTCTCCTGCGGGGACAGGGGCTGCGCGTGGTGAAAAACTGTTTTTT.

The genes are TRBV27 and TRBJ2-3; 7 nucleotides line up with TRBD1. J was trimmed by 0 bases and V by 2 bases; bases with no gene match: 5. Germline CDR1 is MNHEY and CDR2 is SMNVEV (reference sequence). CDR3 length equals 16 residues. This CDR3 is CASSLAGTASTDTQYF. The CDR3 nucleotides are TGTGCCAGCAGTTTAGCCGGGACAGCTAGCACAGATACGCAGTATTTT.

The J gene is TRBJ2-1, the V gene TRBV15; 8 bases are shared with TRBD1. Germline CDR1 is LNHNV and CDR2 is YYDKDF (reference sequence). V lost 4 bases to trimming and J lost 8 bases; unmatched junction nucleotides: 7. The CDR3 is 14 residues long. The CDR3: CATSMDRAGDEQFF. In nucleotides, the CDR3 is TGTGCCACCAGCATGGACAGGGCTGGAGATGAGCAGTTCTTC.

About this clone itself: The junction differs from germline at one of its ends, possibly a read error. This sequence joins TRBV7-7 and TRBJ2-1, with D uncertain. Per germline, CDR1 SSHAT and CDR2 FNYEAQ (reference sequence). The CDR3 runs 16 residues. Here the CDR3 reads CASSRTITGSYNEQFF. For the CDR3, the DNA is TGTGCTAGCAGCCGCACTATTACCGGCTCCTACAATGAGCAGTTCTTC.

The chain uses TRBV27 and TRBJ2-7, with 8 nucleotides matching TRBD2. Per germline, CDR1 MNHEY and CDR2 SMNVEV (reference sequence). V lost 8 bases and J lost 1; bases outside the gene matches: 7. CDR3 length equals 14 residues. This CDR3 reads CASHRGGGSYEQYF. Here the CDR3 DNA reads TGTGCCAGCCATCGGGGGGGCGGGTCCTACGAGCAGTACTTC.

The rearrangement uses TRBV29-1 and TRBJ1-1, with 10 bases identical to TRBD1. In germline, CDR1 is SQVTM, CDR2 ANQGSEA. Trimming cost V 6 bases and J 9 bases; bases outside gene matches: 13. The CDR3 length is 14 residues. CDR3 residues: CSVLGDRGHLKAFF. For the CDR3, the DNA is TGCAGCGTACTGGGAGACAGGGGGCATCTGAAAGCTTTCTTT.

The CDR3 spells CASSLVSGGPTYEQYV. CDR3 nucleotides: TGTGCCAGCAGCTTAGTGTCGGGGGGGCCAACCTACGAGCAGTACGTC. The V gene is TRBV11-3, the J gene TRBJ2-7, with TRBD2 identical over 8 bases. Trimming cost V 1 base and J 2 bases; bases outside gene matches: 7. The CDR3 runs to 16 residues. The V gene's germline CDR1 is SGHNT and CDR2 YENEEA.

The J gene is TRBJ2-7, the V gene TRBV4-1; 10 nucleotides align to TRBD2. V dropped 1 base and J dropped 2; count of bases not matched to a gene: 5. The CDR3 consists of 16 residues. Germline V gives CDR1 MGHRA, CDR2 YSYEKL. The CDR3, as DNA: TGCGCCAGCAGCCAAGCACTAGCGGGGCCGCCCTACGAGCAGTACTTC. It encodes CASSQALAGPPYEQYF.

The chain is built from TRBV11-1 and TRBJ1-6; 8 bases match TRBD1. V lost 5 bases and J lost 5; bases outside the gene matches: 5. Germline-derived CDR1 and CDR2 are SGHAT and FQDESV (reference sequence). The CDR3 has 15 residues. CDR3 sequence (DNA): TGTGCCAGCAGCCCCGGACAGGGAGATAATTCACCCCTCCACTTT. This encodes CASSPGQGDNSPLHF.

V is TRBV2 and J is TRBJ2-5; 9 bases fit TRBD2. The junction had 9 bases not matched to a gene; V was cut back by 7 bases and J by 3 bases. The germline V gene has CDR1 SNHLY and CDR2 FYNNEI. This CDR3 is built from 15 residues. The CDR3 loop reads CASMGNLAGKETQYF. The CDR3, as DNA: TGTGCCAGCATGGGGAACCTAGCGGGGAAAGAGACCCAGTACTTC. The whole variable domain, filled in from reference TRBV2 and TRBJ2-5, reads EPEVTQTPSHQVTQMGQEVILRCVPISNHLYFYWYRQILGQKVEFLVSFYNNEISEKSEIFDDQFSVERPDGSNFTLKIRSTKLEDSAMYFCASMGNLAGKETQYFGPGTRLLVL.

The chain employs TRBV19 and TRBJ2-4; no reliable D call. In germline, CDR1 is LNHDA, CDR2 SQIVND (reference sequence). Trimming cost V 4 bases and J 0 bases, with 13 bases left between them. This CDR3 contains 16 residues. CDR3 sequence (DNA): TGTGCCAGTAGTAATGCCGGAGAACTAGCCAAAAACATTCAGTACTTC. Translation gives CASSNAGELAKNIQYF.

V and J are TRBV6-6 and TRBJ2-2; 11 bases match TRBD1. The CDR3 is made up of 15 amino acids. The junction had 5 bases not matched to a gene; V was cut back by 4 bases and J by 7 bases. Germline loops: CDR1 MNHNY, CDR2 SVGAGI (reference sequence). This chain's CDR3 is CASSLGQGADGELFF. CDR3 coding DNA: TGTGCCAGCAGTTTAGGACAGGGGGCTGACGGGGAGCTGTTTTTT.